This T cell receptor (beta chain) was obtained from a study of OX40 agonist ivuxolimab in advanced cancers. On the study more broadly: Hepatocellular carcinoma, melanoma, renal cell or head and neck cancer occurred in dose-escalation patients. Aged roughly 23 to 80 with a mean of 60 years, they were around 83% male. General observations from the study: Normalized T-cell clonal expansion was also low in some nonresponders.

Method: immunoSEQ multiplex PCR; TCRdb's copy keeps in-frame clones and lacks some. This sample has about 26,000 clones; 85% to 90% occur once, and the top ten carry just under 20%. Regarding this clone: Its antigen is as yet unknown.

Sampling of blood occurred at baseline, cycle 4 day 1, and cycle 7 day 1. The receptor was isolated from an adult with an advanced solid tumor such as melanoma, head and neck, liver or kidney cancer. Sequenced material: CD4+ or CD8+ T cells sorted from blood, taken in a trial of the OX40 agonist ivuxolimab.

The CDR3 spells CASSESGGGGETQYF. The CDR3 DNA is TGCGCCAGCAGTGAGTCGGGAGGCGGGGGTGAGACCCAGTACTTC. The chain is built from TRBV10-2 and TRBJ2-5, with TRBD2 identical over 7 bases. Germline values: CDR1 WSHSY, CDR2 SAAADI. With V trimmed by 0 bases and J by 5 bases, 6 bases remained unmatched. The CDR3 sequence is 15 residues long.